Presented here are 3 T cell receptor beta chains from one specimen sequenced in a study of OX40 agonist ivuxolimab in advanced cancers. The table came from immunoSEQ multiplex PCR; TCRdb's copy has only in-frame clones and leaves some out. In the table there are roughly 67,000 clones, around 79% of which are singletons. Sequencing was performed on CD4+ or CD8+ T cells sorted from blood, taken in a trial of the OX40 agonist ivuxolimab. These receptors originate from an adult with an advanced solid tumor such as melanoma, head and neck, liver or kidney cancer.

The chain links TRBV7-2 to TRBJ2-2; 9 bases align to TRBD2. The CDR3 is 16 amino acids. Germline CDR1 and CDR2: SGHTA and FQGNSA. With V trimmed by 7 bases and J by 6 bases, 12 bases remained unmatched. The CDR3 DNA reads TGTGCCAGCACCCAGACCGGGACTAGCTCCCCCGGGGAGCTGTTTTTT. Protein: CASTQTGTSSPGELFF.

The chain has TRBV30 and TRBJ1-5; 7 positions match TRBD1. Germline CDR1 reads GTSNPN; CDR2 reads SVGIG (reference sequence). V shed 0 bases and J 4 bases; nucleotides not matched to a gene: 9. This CDR3 spans 16 amino acids. Here the CDR3 reads CAWSVRLGTVNQPQHF. The CDR3 coding sequence is TGTGCCTGGAGTGTACGGCTCGGGACAGTGAATCAGCCCCAGCATTTT.

The V call is TRBV5-6, the J call TRBJ2-2; 15 bases agree with TRBD2. Germline V gives CDR1 SGHDT, CDR2 YYEEEE. The CDR3 is made up of 18 amino acids. The J segment lost 4 bases and the V segment lost 4 bases, leaving 8 bases of the junction unmatched. CDR3 sequence: CASSIPGLAGGVTGELFF. The CDR3 nucleotides are TGTGCCAGCAGCATTCCGGGACTAGCGGGAGGAGTCACCGGGGAGCTGTTTTTT.